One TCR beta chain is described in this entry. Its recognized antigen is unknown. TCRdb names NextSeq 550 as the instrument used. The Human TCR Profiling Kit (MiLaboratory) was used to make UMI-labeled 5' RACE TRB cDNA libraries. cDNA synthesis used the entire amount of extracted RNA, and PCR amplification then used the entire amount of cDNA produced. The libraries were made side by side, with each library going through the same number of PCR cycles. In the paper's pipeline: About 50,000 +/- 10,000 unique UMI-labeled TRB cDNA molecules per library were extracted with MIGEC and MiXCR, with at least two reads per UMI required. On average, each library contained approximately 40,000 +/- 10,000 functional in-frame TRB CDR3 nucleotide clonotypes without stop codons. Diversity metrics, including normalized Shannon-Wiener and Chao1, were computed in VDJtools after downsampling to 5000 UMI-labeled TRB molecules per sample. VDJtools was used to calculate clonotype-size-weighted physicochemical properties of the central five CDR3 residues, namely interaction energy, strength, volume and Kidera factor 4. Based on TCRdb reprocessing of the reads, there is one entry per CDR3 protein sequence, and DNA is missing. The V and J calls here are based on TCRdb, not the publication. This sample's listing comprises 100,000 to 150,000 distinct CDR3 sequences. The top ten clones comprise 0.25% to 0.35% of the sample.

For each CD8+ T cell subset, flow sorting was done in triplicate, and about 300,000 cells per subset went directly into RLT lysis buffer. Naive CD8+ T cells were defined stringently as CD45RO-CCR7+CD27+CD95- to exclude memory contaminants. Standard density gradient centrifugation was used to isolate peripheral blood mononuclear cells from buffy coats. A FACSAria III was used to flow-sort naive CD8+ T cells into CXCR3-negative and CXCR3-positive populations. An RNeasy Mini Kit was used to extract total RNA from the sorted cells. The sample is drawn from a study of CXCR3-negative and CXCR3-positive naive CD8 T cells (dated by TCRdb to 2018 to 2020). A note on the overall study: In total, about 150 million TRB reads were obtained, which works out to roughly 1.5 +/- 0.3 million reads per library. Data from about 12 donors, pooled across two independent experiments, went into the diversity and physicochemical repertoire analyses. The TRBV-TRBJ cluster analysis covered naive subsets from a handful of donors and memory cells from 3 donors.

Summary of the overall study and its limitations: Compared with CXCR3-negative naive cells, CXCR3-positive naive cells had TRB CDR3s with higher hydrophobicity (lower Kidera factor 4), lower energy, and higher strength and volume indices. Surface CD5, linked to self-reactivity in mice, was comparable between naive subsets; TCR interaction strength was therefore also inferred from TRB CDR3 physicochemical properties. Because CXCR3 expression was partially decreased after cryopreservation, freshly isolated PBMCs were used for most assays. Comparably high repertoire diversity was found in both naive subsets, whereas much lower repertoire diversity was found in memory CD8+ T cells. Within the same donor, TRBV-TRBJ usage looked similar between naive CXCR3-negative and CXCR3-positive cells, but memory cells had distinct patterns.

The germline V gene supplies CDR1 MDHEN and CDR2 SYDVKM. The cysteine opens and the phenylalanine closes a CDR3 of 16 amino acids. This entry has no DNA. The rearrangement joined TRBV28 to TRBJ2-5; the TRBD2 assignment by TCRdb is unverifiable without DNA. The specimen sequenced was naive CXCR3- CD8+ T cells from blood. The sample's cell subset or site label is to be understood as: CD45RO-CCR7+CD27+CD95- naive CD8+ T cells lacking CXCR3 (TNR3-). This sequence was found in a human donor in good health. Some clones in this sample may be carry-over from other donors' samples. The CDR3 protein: CASTPPRGGREETQYF.